Presented here are 17 T cell receptor beta chains from one specimen sequenced in a study of CD8+CD57+ T cells in acquired aplastic anemia. Genomic DNA acted as the template from which TCR beta VDJ combination and CDR3 sequence profiling were carried out. Using its own MiXCR run on the reads, TCRdb lists one record per CDR3 protein. The data hold roughly 64,000 distinct CDR3 sequences, with less than 65% observed a single time. The sample was sorted CD4+, CD8+, or CD8+CD57+ T cells (not recorded which) from PBMCs. The receptors come from a human donor in good health, serving as a control.

The sample holds one count of this clonotype. The V and J genes are TRBV15 and TRBJ2-7, with 10 bases that match TRBD2. The CDR3 runs to 18 residues. Unmatched junction bases numbered 11, after V lost 3 bases and J lost 0 bases. Germline values: CDR1 LNHNV, CDR2 YYDKDF (reference sequence). This chain's CDR3 is CATSSPPGLASGSYEQYF. In nucleotides, the CDR3 is TGTGCCACCAGCAGCCCACCGGGACTAGCGTCAGGCTCCTACGAGCAGTACTTC. Looking up the rest from reference TRBV15 and TRBJ2-7 gives the full variable domain: DAMVIQNPRYQVTQFGKPVTLSCSQTLNHNVMYWYQQKSSQAPKLLFHYYDKDFNNEADTPDNFQSRRPNTSFCFLDIRSPGLGDTAMYLCATSSPPGLASGSYEQYFGPGTRLTVT.

This clonotype was observed at least ten times. The V call is TRBV4-1, the J call TRBJ1-6; D remains ambiguous. Germline V gene data show CDR1 as MGHRA and CDR2 as YSYEKL. The CDR3 runs to 18 residues. Trimming shortened V by 1 base and J by 0 bases, and 13 bases separated the two germline ends. The DNA of the CDR3 is TGCGCCAGCAGCCAAGTCGATATGGGGTTCTCCTATAATTCACCCCTCCACTTT. The encoded protein is CASSQVDMGFSYNSPLHF.

The chain couples TRBV19 to TRBJ2-7, with 7 bases identical to TRBD2. Trimming removed 9 bases from V and 4 bases from J; junction bases left unmatched: 12. CDR1 is LNHDA, CDR2 SQIVND, per germline (reference sequence). The CDR3 is 14 residues long. CDR3 nucleotide sequence: TGTGCCAGCACCCTGGGAGGGATCGCGTACGAGCAGTACTTC. Its translation: CASTLGGIAYEQYF.

Notes on this clonotype: Germline and junction disagree at one end, which may indicate a read error. CDR3 in amino acids: CACSQGGSGYTF. The CDR3 DNA reads as TGTGCCTGCAGCCAAGGCGGGTCTGGCTACACCTTC. The chain employs TRBV14 and TRBJ1-2; D gene unclear. Germline V gene data show CDR1 as SGHDN and CDR2 as FVKESK. This CDR3 region has 12 residues.

The chain couples TRBV25-1 to TRBJ1-6, with D possibly being TRBD1 (5 bases). CDR3 size: 16 residues. CDR1 and CDR2 from the germline V gene are MGHDK and SYGVNS. With 6 bases removed from V and 5 bases from J, the gap between germline ends came to 17 bases. The CDR3 DNA follows: TGTGCCAGCAGCTTCCCACTGGGACTGAATAATTCACCCCTCCACTTT. Amino acid sequence: CASSFPLGLNNSPLHF.

The sample holds many counts of this clonotype. The chain employs TRBV5-1 and TRBJ2-1; no clear D. Germline V gene lookup returns CDR1 SGHRS and CDR2 YFSETQ. V was pared by 0 bases and J by 2 bases, with 9 bases between. The CDR3 sequence is 15 residues long. The CDR3, as DNA: TGCGCCAGCAGCTTGGCCCCGGGTCCCTACAATGAGCAGTTCTTC. Translated, it gives CASSLAPGPYNEQFF.

The chain recombines TRBV7-9 with TRBJ1-6; 8 bases are a match to TRBD1. V was clipped by 5 bases and J by 8 bases; unmatched bases: 8. The CDR3 contains 15 residues. CDR1 is SEHNR and CDR2 is FQNEAQ in the germline V gene (reference sequence). This chain's CDR3 is CASSARTGLHSPLHF. DNA for the CDR3: TGTGCCAGCAGCGCCAGGACAGGGCTACATTCACCCCTCCACTTT. The whole variable domain, filled in from reference TRBV7-9 and TRBJ1-6, reads DTGVSQNPRHKITKRGQNVTFRCDPISEHNRLYWYRQTLGQGPEFLTYFQNEAQLEKSRLLSDRFSAERPKGSFSTLEIQRTEQGDSAMYLCASSARTGLHSPLHFGNGTRLTVT.

The chain employs TRBV24-1 and TRBJ1-1; D ambiguous. With 5 bases removed from V and 10 bases from J, the gap between germline ends came to 10 bases. Germline V gene lookup returns CDR1 KGHDR and CDR2 SFDVKD. This CDR3 comprises 11 residues. The CDR3 is CATSGGLGAFF. CDR3 coding DNA: TGTGCCACCAGTGGCGGGCTCGGAGCTTTCTTT.

The chain carries TRBV7-6 and TRBJ2-7; either TRBD1 or TRBD2 may supply D (5 bases each). The CDR3 spans 17 residues. The germline V gene has CDR1 SGHVS and CDR2 FNYEAQ. Trimming cost V 5 bases and J 2 bases, with 22 bases left between them. The CDR3 DNA reads TGTGCCAGCAGCCATACCGCGTACCGGGACCGAGCCTACGAGCAGTACTTC. Protein: CASSHTAYRDRAYEQYF. The full variable domain, in which reference TRBV7-6 and TRBJ2-7 provide the parts outside the CDR3, is GAGVSQSPRYKVTKRGQDVALRCDPISGHVSLYWYRQALGQGPEFLTYFNYEAQQDKSGLPNDRFSAERPEGSISTLTIQRTEQRDSAMYRCASSHTAYRDRAYEQYFGPGTRLTVT.

In this sample, this clonotype turned up many times. The CDR3, as DNA: TGTGCCAGCAGCTTAGGACAGGGCCTCAAGGGGAACACTGAAGCTTTCTTT. This sequence encodes CASSLGQGLKGNTEAFF. The V call is TRBV6-1, the J call TRBJ1-1, with 8 positions matching TRBD1. With V trimmed by 6 bases and J by 1 base, 13 bases remained unmatched. Germline V gene sequence: CDR1 MNHNS, CDR2 SASEGT. The CDR3 contains 17 residues.

The chain uses TRBV29-1 and TRBJ2-7, with D unresolved. V dropped 1 base and J dropped 3 bases, with 13 bases sitting between them. The CDR3 contains 14 residues. Germline CDR1 reads SQVTM; CDR2 reads ANQGSEA. The CDR3 loop reads CSVEVGPGGYEQYF. In DNA form, the CDR3 reads TGCAGCGTTGAAGTCGGACCGGGCGGCTACGAGCAGTACTTC.

This clonotype was recorded at least ten times. This chain uses TRBV28 with TRBJ2-1; D is possibly TRBD2 (6 bases). Germline V gives CDR1 MDHEN, CDR2 SYDVKM. The ends were cut back, 8 bases at V and 15 bases at J, with 14 bases in the middle. This CDR3 spans 10 amino acids. The CDR3 spells CASAPGDPFF. The CDR3 bases are TGTGCCAGCGCACCGGGAGATCCGTTCTTC.

The chain is built from TRBV2 and TRBJ1-6; D call uncertain. There are 13 residues in the CDR3. V was trimmed by 5 bases and J by 4 bases, leaving 6 bases between them. Germline loops: CDR1 SNHLY, CDR2 FYNNEI. The CDR3 region is CASSSGYNSPLHF. In DNA, the CDR3 is TGTGCCAGCAGTTCCGGGTATAATTCACCCCTCCACTTT.

Within the sample, this clonotype is medium-sized. The chain joins TRBV29-1 to TRBJ2-7, with TRBD1 identical over 7 bases. V shed 4 bases, J shed 5 bases, and the junction held 5 bases outside the gene matches. CDR3 size: 12 residues. CDR1 is SQVTM and CDR2 is ANQGSEA in the germline V gene. CDR3 in DNA: TGCAGCGTTGGACAGGGATTCAACGAGCAGTACTTC. It specifies CSVGQGFNEQYF.

The chain is built from TRBV6-1 and TRBJ1-1; D call uncertain. The CDR3 spans 14 residues. V lost 6 bases to trimming and J lost 8 bases, with 19 bases between them. Germline V CDR1 and CDR2: MNHNS, SASEGT. As DNA, the CDR3 is TGTGCCAGCAGCTTAGAAGGGCCCGCCCTCGAAGCTTTCTTT. Residues: CASSLEGPALEAFF.

In its sample, this clonotype ranks as medium-sized. The CDR3, as DNA: TGTGCCAGCAGTGAAGCTGGGGGCCTAAGTACGCAGTATTTT. Translating it yields CASSEAGGLSTQYF. This chain uses TRBV2 with TRBJ2-3, with TRBD1 as a possible D gene (6 bases). This CDR3 spans 14 amino acids. Germline V lookup: CDR1 SNHLY, CDR2 FYNNEI. Trimming took 0 bases from V and 8 from J, leaving 12 bases between them.

The genes are TRBV5-1 and TRBJ2-1; 8 bases line up with TRBD2. The CDR3 is 15 amino acids. J was trimmed by 5 bases and V by 0 bases; bases with no gene match: 4. Per germline, CDR1 SGHRS and CDR2 YFSETQ. The CDR3 is CASSLATSGHNEQFF. CDR3 DNA: TGCGCCAGCAGCTTGGCTACTAGCGGACACAATGAGCAGTTCTTC.